This T cell receptor beta chain was recorded in a study of beta chain features in type 1 diabetes (dated by TCRdb to 2017 to 2018). Some background on the complete study: Mean age, gender distribution, total cell number and subset yield were not different between patients and healthy donors. A total of roughly 100 million sorted cells were examined across all samples, and the number of cells per subset was strongly correlated with RNA yield. Naive and central memory subsets were obtained from all 30 or so donors, but regulatory and stem cell-like memory subsets were isolated from only 8 patients and about 8 healthy donors. In the study, recently diagnosed type 1 diabetes patients and matched healthy donors were compared on the TCRB repertoires of their sorted circulating CD4+ T cell subsets. The full study reports these points: In all four CD4+ subsets, TCRB CDR3 length was moderately but significantly shorter in type 1 diabetes patients. The naive, central memory and regulatory TCRB repertoires appeared to resemble one another more closely among patients than among healthy donors. Because small numbers of individuals were included in the HLA sub-analyses, any influence of HLA type on TCRB rearrangement was left unresolved. Because cDNA rather than genomic DNA was sequenced, highly expressing activated cells could have been over-represented, although no difference in activation and CD3 levels was found between groups. PCR may preferentially amplify shorter templates, but because patient and control samples were amplified and corrected together, any resulting skew would affect both groups equally. Fewer insertions and more nucleotide deletions at VDJ recombination sites were observed in patients with type 1 diabetes, implying thymic rearrangement abnormalities.

Remarks on this clone: What antigen it recognizes has not been identified. Base quality data are lacking; no much larger clone is found one base away.

V loses 7 bases, J loses 3 bases, and the germline ends lie 12 bases apart. Counted from cysteine to phenylalanine, this CDR3 has 14 amino acids. Only the CDR3 portion is preserved as DNA: 42 bases, with reading frame beginning at the first base. CDR1 and CDR2, per the germline V gene, are MDHEN and SYDVKM. All of the isolated RNA was reverse transcribed with the High Capacity cDNA Reverse Transcription Kit, so expressed TCRB transcripts were sequenced. Deep immunoSEQ sequencing was performed on naive, central memory and regulatory T cell samples, with an average of around 3.4 million total reads per sample. Sorted cells were lysed in RLT buffer and RNA was extracted with DNase-treated RNeasy Micro or Mini kits, depending on cell number. Each cell subset was processed on its own to prevent cross-contamination, while patient and healthy donor samples were processed together. TCRB sequences were amplified from cDNA with the immunoSEQ multiplex PCR, producing 87-bp fragments spanning the CDR3 region. Sequencing of the amplicons was done on the Illumina HiSeq platform. Per the original workflow: Synthetic template baselines were used to correct PCR bias computationally, reads within Hamming distance 2 were collapsed together, and singletons that could not be merged were discarded. Reads were aligned against IMGT so that V, D and J genes, CDR3 length and insertions or deletions at six rearrangement sites could be assigned. Within each subset, clonotype counts were normalized to sorted cell number, after which true diversity and Gini coefficients were computed with the tcR R package. Repertoire sharing was quantified using the overlap coefficient calculated on TCRB nucleotide sequences. Out-of-frame TCRB sequences from naive cells were analyzed to stand in for the pre-selection repertoire. What TCRdb holds here is the immuneACCESS table cut down to in-frame rearrangements. Part of the clones is not present; checked against another copy, under half of the missing clones reflect an unresolved V gene, and the others are unexplained. D and trimming were read from the DNA, whereas the V and J calls and clone size are those reported in that table. Recorded for this sample are 300,000 to 350,000 clones; approximately 13% of them occurred a single time. The leading ten clones occupy approximately 0.016% of the sample.

From each donor, a single peripheral blood sample of around 120 mL on average was drawn into heparinised tubes. A BD FACSAria II was used to sort naive, central memory, regulatory and stem cell-like memory CD4+ T cells with a panel that included CD45RO, CCR7, CD25, CD127, CD95 and CD27. A purity above 98% was achieved for all sorted populations. PBMCs were isolated right away by Lymphoprep density gradient centrifugation and were stained directly, without culture. So that batch effects would be minimized, each experiment stained and sorted samples in pairs, pairing one healthy donor with one patient.

Input material: naive CD4+ T cells from blood. Taken with the paper, the label for cell subset or site translates to: true naive CD4+ T cells. In this chain, TRBV28 is recombined with TRBJ1-4, with TRBD1 perhaps the D gene, on 5 matching bases. This clonotype originated in a woman under 30 with type 1 diabetes. The CDR3 protein: CASKSDTSNEKLFF. The DNA sequence is given as TGTGCCAGCAAATCGGACACGTCTAATGAAAAACTGTTTTTT.